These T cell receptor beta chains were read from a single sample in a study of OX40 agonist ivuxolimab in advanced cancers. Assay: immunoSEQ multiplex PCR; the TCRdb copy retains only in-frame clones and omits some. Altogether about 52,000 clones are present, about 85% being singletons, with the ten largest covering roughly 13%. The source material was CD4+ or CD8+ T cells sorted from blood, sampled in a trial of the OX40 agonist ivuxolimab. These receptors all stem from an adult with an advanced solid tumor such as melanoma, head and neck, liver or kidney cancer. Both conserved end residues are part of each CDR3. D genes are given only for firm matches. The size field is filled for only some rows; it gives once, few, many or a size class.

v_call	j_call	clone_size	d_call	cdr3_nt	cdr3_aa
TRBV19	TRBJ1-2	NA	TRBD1	TGTGCCAGTACCCCATCTGGGGCAGGGGGAGCGGTCTATGGCTACACCTTC	CASTPSGAGGAVYGYTF
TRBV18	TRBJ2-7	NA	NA	TGTGCCAGCTCACCACCCGGGGGAGACTACGAGCAGTACTTC	CASSPPGGDYEQYF
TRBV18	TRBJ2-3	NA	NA	TGTGCCAGCTCACCATTCAAGGGGGAGGCAGATACGCAGTATTTT	CASSPFKGEADTQYF
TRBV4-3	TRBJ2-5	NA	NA	TGCGCCAGCAGCCAAGATAGATTCGCGGCAGGGCGGCAAGAGACCCAGTACTTC	CASSQDRFAAGRQETQYF
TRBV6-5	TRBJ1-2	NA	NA	TGTGCCAGCAGTTACGGGGGCAGCCTGGTGGGCTATGGCTACACCTTC	CASSYGGSLVGYGYTF
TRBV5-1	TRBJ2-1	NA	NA	TGCGCCAGCAGTTTGACTACATACAATGAGCAGTTCTTC	CASSLTTYNEQFF
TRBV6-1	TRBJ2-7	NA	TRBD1	TGTGCCACCTGGGGACAGGGGGTCTACGAGCAGTACTTC	CATWGQGVYEQYF
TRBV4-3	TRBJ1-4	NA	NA	TGCGCCAGCAGCCAAGACCGACAGACCAATGAAAAACTGTTTTTT	CASSQDRQTNEKLFF
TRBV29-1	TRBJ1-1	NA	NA	TGCAGCGTTCCGGCGAACACTGAAGCTTTCTTT	CSVPANTEAFF
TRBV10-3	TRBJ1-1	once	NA	TGTGCCATCAGTGAGTCTGGAACAGGGTACACTGAAGCTTTCTTT	CAISESGTGYTEAFF
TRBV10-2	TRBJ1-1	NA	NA	TGCGCCAGCAGTGAGAACACTGAAGCTTTCTTT	CASSENTEAFF
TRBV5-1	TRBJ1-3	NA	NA	TGCGCCAGCAGCTTGGCATTTGGACAGTCCGGTGGAAACACCATATATTTT	CASSLAFGQSGGNTIYF
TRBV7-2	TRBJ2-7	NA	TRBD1	TGTGCCAGCAGCTTCGGACAGGGGCTCTACGAGCAGTACTTC	CASSFGQGLYEQYF
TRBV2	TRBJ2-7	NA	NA	TGTGCCAGCAACCCGGCCGGGGTCCCCTACGAGCAGTACTTC	CASNPAGVPYEQYF
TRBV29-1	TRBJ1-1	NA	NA	TGCAGCGTTGATATGAACACTGAAGCTTTCTTT	CSVDMNTEAFF
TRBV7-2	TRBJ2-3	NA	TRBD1	TGTGCCAGTACCACCGGGACAGGGCTGTCTACGCAGTATTTT	CASTTGTGLSTQYF
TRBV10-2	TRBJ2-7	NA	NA	TGCGCCAGCAGGGGGGGCCCGCGTTCCGAGCAGTACTTC	CASRGGPRSEQYF
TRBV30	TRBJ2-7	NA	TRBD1	TGTGCCTGGGTGGGACAGTTAGCCTACGAGCAGTACTTC	CAWVGQLAYEQYF
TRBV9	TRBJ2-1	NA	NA	TGTGCCAGCAGCGCAGAGGTGGACTCGACCTACAATGAGCAGTTCTTC	CASSAEVDSTYNEQFF
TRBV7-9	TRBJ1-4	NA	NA	TGTGCCAGCAGCTTGGGGGCTGCAACTAATGAAAAACTGTTTTTT	CASSLGAATNEKLFF
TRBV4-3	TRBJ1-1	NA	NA	TGCGCCAGCAGCTATCGAGAGGTGAACACTGAAGCTTTCTTT	CASSYREVNTEAFF
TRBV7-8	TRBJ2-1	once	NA	TGTGCCAGCAGCTTAGATCCCCGACAGGATTTCTACAATGAGCAGTTCTTC	CASSLDPRQDFYNEQFF
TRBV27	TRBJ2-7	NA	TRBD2	TGTGCCAGCACCCCATTAGCGGGCCCCTACGAGCAGTACTTC	CASTPLAGPYEQYF
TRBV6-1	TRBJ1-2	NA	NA	TGTGCCAGCACCCCATTCCCCGGGAGCTACTATGGCTACACCTTC	CASTPFPGSYYGYTF
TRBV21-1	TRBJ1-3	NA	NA	TGTGCCAGCAGCAAAGTTGCGGGGAGCCCTGGAAACACCATATATTTT	CASSKVAGSPGNTIYF
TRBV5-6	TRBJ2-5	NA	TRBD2	TGTGCCAGCAGCTTGGCTGCGGGGGGGCCCGAGACCCAGTACTTC	CASSLAAGGPETQYF
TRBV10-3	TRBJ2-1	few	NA	TGTGCCATCAGTGAGGACAGACGAGATGAGCAGTTCTTC	CAISEDRRDEQFF
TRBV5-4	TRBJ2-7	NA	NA	TGTGCCAGCAGCTCGGACCCGTTGGGCGAGCAGTACTTC	CASSSDPLGEQYF
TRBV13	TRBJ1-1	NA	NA	TGTGCCAGCAGCTTAGTAGACACTGAAGCTTTCTTT	CASSLVDTEAFF
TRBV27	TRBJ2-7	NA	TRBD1	TGTGCCAGCAGTTTATCAGGACAGGGAGGAGAGCAGTACTTC	CASSLSGQGGEQYF
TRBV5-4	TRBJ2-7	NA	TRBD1	TGTGCCAGCAGCTTGGATTTAGGACAGGGGTACGAGCAGTACTTC	CASSLDLGQGYEQYF
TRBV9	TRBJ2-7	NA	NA	TGTGCCAGCAGCGCCGACGGGGGATCCTACGAGCAGTACTTC	CASSADGGSYEQYF
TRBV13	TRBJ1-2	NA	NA	TGTGCCAGCAGCGAGACAGGATCTACAGGCTACACCTTC	CASSETGSTGYTF
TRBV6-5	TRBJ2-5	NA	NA	TGTGCCAGCAGTCCGGGACAATCATCGACCCAGTACTTC	CASSPGQSSTQYF
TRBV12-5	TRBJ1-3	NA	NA	TGTGCTAGTGGTTTGCCTCCTTTTAGGGGGGACGGAAACACCATATATTTT	CASGLPPFRGDGNTIYF
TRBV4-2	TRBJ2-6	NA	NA	TGTGCCAGCAGGGGGGGAGTTCGCTCTGGGGCCAACGTCCTGACTTTC	CASRGGVRSGANVLTF
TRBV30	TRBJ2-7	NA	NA	TGTGCCTGGAGTCCCGCGGTCCGGCGGGAGCAGTACTTC	CAWSPAVRREQYF
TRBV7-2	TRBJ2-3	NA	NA	TGTGCCAGCAGCCTTTCGACTTACACAGATACGCAGTATTTT	CASSLSTYTDTQYF
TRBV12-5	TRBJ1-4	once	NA	TGTGCTAGTGGTTCTCCCACAGGGTTAGGAAATGAAAAACTGTTTTTT	CASGSPTGLGNEKLFF
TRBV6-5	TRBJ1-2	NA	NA	TGTGCCAGCAGTTACTCCCCGGGTTCTAACTATGGCTACACCTTC	CASSYSPGSNYGYTF
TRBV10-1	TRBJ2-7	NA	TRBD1	TGCGCCAGCAGTGTGGGCAGGGGGTACGAGCAGTACTTC	CASSVGRGYEQYF
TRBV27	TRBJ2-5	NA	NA	TGTGCCAGCAGTTTAGAGGGGGGCGGGATCTCGTACCAAGAGACCCAGTACTTC	CASSLEGGGISYQETQYF
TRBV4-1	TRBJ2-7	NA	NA	TGCGCCAGCAGCCTCTTATTTACAGGGGAGGGCTTCGAGCAGTACTTC	CASSLLFTGEGFEQYF
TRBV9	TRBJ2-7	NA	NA	TGTGCCAGCAGCGTAGGAGGACAACTTTACGAGCAGTACTTC	CASSVGGQLYEQYF
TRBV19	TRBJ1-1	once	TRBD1	TGTGCCAGTAGTAGGACAGGGGAGTACACTGAAGCTTTCTTT	CASSRTGEYTEAFF
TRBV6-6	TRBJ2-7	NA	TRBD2	TGTGCCAGCAGTTACTCAGGGGAGGGGAGCGAGCAGTACTTC	CASSYSGEGSEQYF
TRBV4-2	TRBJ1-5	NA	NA	TGTGCCAGCAGCCAAGACAGGGCTGGAAGCAATCAGCCCCAGCATTTT	CASSQDRAGSNQPQHF
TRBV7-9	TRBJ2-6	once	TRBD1	TGTGCCAGCAGCTCACAGGGGGCGCCGGGGGCCAACGTCCTGACTTTC	CASSSQGAPGANVLTF
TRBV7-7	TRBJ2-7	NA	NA	TGTGCTAGCAGCTTAGTAGGGGGAAGCGAGCAGTACTTC	CASSLVGGSEQYF
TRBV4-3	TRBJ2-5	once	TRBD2	TGCGCCAGCAGCCAAGATACTAGCGAACGGGAGACCAAGTACTTC	CASSQDTSERETKYF
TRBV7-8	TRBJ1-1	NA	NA	TGTGCCAGCAGCTTCGGCACGACAGGGAACACTGAAGCTTTCTTT	CASSFGTTGNTEAFF
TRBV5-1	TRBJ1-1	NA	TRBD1	TGCGCCAGCAGCTCGGGACAGGGGGCTGGGGACACTGAAGCTTTCTTT	CASSSGQGAGDTEAFF
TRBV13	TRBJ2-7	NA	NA	TGTGCCAGCAGCGCCCCAGACGGTTACTACGAGCAGTACTTC	CASSAPDGYYEQYF
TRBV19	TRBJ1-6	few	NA	TGTGCCACCTCAATGGCAGGGCCACCCCTCCACTTT	CATSMAGPPLHF
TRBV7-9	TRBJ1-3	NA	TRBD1	TGTGCCAGCAGCCAAGGACAGGCGACCGAGTTT	CASSQGQATEF
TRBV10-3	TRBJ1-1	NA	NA	TGTGCCTCCTCCCCTGCGCTATCTGAAGCTTTCTTT	CASSPALSEAFF
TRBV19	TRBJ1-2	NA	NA	TGTGCCAGTAGTATAGAAGGTCGCAGTTATGGCTACACCTTC	CASSIEGRSYGYTF
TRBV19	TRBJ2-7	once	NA	TGTGCCAGTAGTCCTTTCGTTGGGAGCCCCAACGAGCAGTACTTC	CASSPFVGSPNEQYF